A selection of T cell receptor beta chains follows, all from one sample in a study of chemoradiotherapy in HPV16-positive cancers. The data were produced by immunoSEQ multiplex PCR, yet TCRdb's version contains in-frame clones alone and is incomplete. The data show tens of thousands of clones, roughly 87% seen once. This material consisted of blood, taken from a patient who underwent chemoradiotherapy. The source is a human donor with HPV-associated anogenital cancer. CDR3s include the opening cysteine and the closing phenylalanine or tryptophan. Each record gives: V gene, J gene, CDR3 protein.

TRBV10-1,TRBJ2-3,CASSEAGDTDTQYF
TRBV5-1,TRBJ1-2,CASSLEGGRLRDGYTF
TRBV5-4,TRBJ2-7,CASSLAGEYEQYF
TRBV6-5,TRBJ2-3,CASSYRAGTTDTQYF
TRBV14,TRBJ1-2,CASSRDLNYGYTF
TRBV29-1,TRBJ2-7,CSVEGTGVANEQYF
TRBV6-5,TRBJ2-5,CASSGVKGRETQYF
TRBV7-2,TRBJ1-6,CASSLSRVAGGTPLHF
TRBV25-1,TRBJ2-5,CASSDTGAGGLGTQYF
TRBV11-2,TRBJ1-2,CASSSRGNRYGYTF
TRBV9,TRBJ1-5,CASSGTGTGPRDRGNQPQHF
TRBV19,TRBJ2-3,CASSDGGASDTQYF
TRBV9,TRBJ2-1,CASSDVLASEQFF
TRBV30,TRBJ2-7,CAWGPGTPGRYEQYF
TRBV7-2,TRBJ2-1,CASSLEPFYNEQFF
TRBV7-9,TRBJ2-7,CASSLSGPQYF
TRBV19,TRBJ1-4,CASSIARGRATNEKLFF
TRBV7-9,TRBJ2-1,CASSTGQGPSYNEQFF